Shown below are 29 T cell receptor beta chains from a single sample sequenced in a study of OX40 agonist ivuxolimab in advanced cancers. Produced via immunoSEQ multiplex PCR; TCRdb's table is partial and in-frame only. Of about 62,000 clones listed, 80% to 90% are singletons. The sample here was CD4+ or CD8+ T cells sorted from blood, taken in a trial of the OX40 agonist ivuxolimab. These receptors were obtained from an adult with an advanced solid tumor such as melanoma, head and neck, liver or kidney cancer.

This CDR3 reads CAVRGQTEAFF. The CDR3 region has the DNA TGTGCCGTACGGGGGCAGACTGAAGCTTTCTTT. The chain joins TRBV6-1 to TRBJ1-1, with D possibly TRBD1 on 6 matching bases. Between the trimmed V and J ends, which lost 11 bases and 5 bases, there was a span of 12 bases. Per the germline V gene, CDR1 is MNHNS and CDR2 is SASEGT. The CDR3 loop spans 11 amino acids.

This chain uses TRBV6-6 with TRBJ1-6, with D hard to call. Germline lookup yields CDR1 MNHNY and CDR2 SVGAGI (reference sequence). This CDR3 is built from 14 residues. The germline V and J ends were trimmed by 8 bases and 7 bases, with 15 bases remaining between them. The chain's CDR3 is CASESRTANSPLHF. The DNA for the CDR3 is TGTGCCAGCGAGTCCAGGACGGCGAATTCACCCCTCCACTTT.

Written as DNA, the CDR3 is TGTGCCAGCAGCTTAGCTGGCTCAACGTCCCTCCACTTT. Translated, it gives CASSLAGSTSLHF. This chain joins TRBV5-4 and TRBJ1-6, with D unclear. Germline V CDR1 and CDR2: SGHNT, YYREEE (reference sequence). V lost 2 bases and J lost 14, with 14 bases in between. The CDR3 has 13 amino acids.

The chain links TRBV7-9 to TRBJ2-6; 8 bases agree with TRBD1. This CDR3 spans 18 amino acids. Germline V gives CDR1 SEHNR, CDR2 FQNEAQ (reference sequence). Trimming took 1 base from V and 4 from J; bases not matched to a gene: 9. The CDR3 region has the DNA TGTGCCAGCAGCTTAGGCCGGACAGGGATCCCCGGGGCCAACGTCCTGACTTTC. Protein product: CASSLGRTGIPGANVLTF.

The chain joins TRBV6-5 to TRBJ1-6, with 8 positions matching TRBD1. This CDR3 contains 14 residues. The ends lost 5 bases at V and 7 bases at J; junction bases unmatched: 4. Germline V CDR1 and CDR2: MNHEY, SVGAGI. CDR3 sequence reads: CASSQGAPNSPLHF. CDR3 in DNA: TGTGCCAGCAGTCAGGGGGCGCCCAATTCACCCCTCCACTTT.

The J gene is TRBJ2-4, the V gene TRBV28, with D unclear. The CDR3 has 14 residues. The germline V gene has CDR1 MDHEN and CDR2 SYDVKM. V dropped 3 bases and J dropped 5 bases, with 11 bases sitting between them. DNA for the CDR3: TGTGCCAGCAGTTTCGCTCGGACGGAAAACATTCAGTACTTC. This sequence encodes CASSFARTENIQYF.

This clone was found many times. The chain recombines TRBV6-1 with TRBJ1-3; D not certain. The CDR3 totals 14 residues. V shed 6 bases and J shed 0 bases, with 9 bases lying between them. Germline V gene lookup returns CDR1 MNHNS and CDR2 SASEGT. DNA for the CDR3: TGTGCCAGCAGCGACGGCGTCTCTGGAAACACCATATATTTT. Translation: CASSDGVSGNTIYF.

A single count supports this clone. This chain joins TRBV5-1 and TRBJ1-1; D is perhaps TRBD1 (5 bases). The germline V and J ends were trimmed by 0 bases and 4 bases, with 10 bases remaining between them. Germline loops: CDR1 SGHRS, CDR2 YFSETQ. The CDR3 is made up of 14 amino acids. The CDR3 bases are TGCGCCAGCAGCTTGGTGGGGGGGAGCACTGAAGCTTTCTTT. Translating it yields CASSLVGGSTEAFF.

In its sample, this clone was seen a few times. In DNA, the CDR3 is TGTGCCAGCAGCTCAGACAGCCCGGGTCTCGAGCAGTACTTC. Translating it yields CASSSDSPGLEQYF. The chain couples TRBV6-5 to TRBJ2-7, with D perhaps TRBD1 (5 bases). This CDR3 has 14 residues. Germline-derived CDR1 and CDR2 are MNHEY and SVGAGI. V lost 6 bases, J lost 6 bases, and 18 bases lay in between.

The sample holds a few counts of this clone. This chain joins TRBV2 and TRBJ1-5; TRBD1 is a possible D gene (6 bases). CDR1 and CDR2 (germline): SNHLY, FYNNEI. The CDR3 contains 14 residues. V was cut by 7 bases and J by 5 bases, with 15 bases left in between. CDR3 region: CASTTQGIHQPQHF. The CDR3 DNA sequence: TGTGCCAGCACTACCCAGGGGATCCATCAGCCCCAGCATTTT.

Only a few counts were recorded for this clone. This rearrangement joins TRBV10-3 to TRBJ1-1; D gene unclear. The CDR3 covers 13 residues. The V gene's germline CDR1 is ENHRY and CDR2 SYGVKD. V was clipped by 6 bases and J by 0 bases, with 8 bases between them. The CDR3 sequence is CAISQEVNTEAFF. The CDR3 DNA is TGTGCCATCAGCCAGGAGGTGAACACTGAAGCTTTCTTT.

CDR3 coding DNA: TGTGCCAGCAGCCTTTTCTCAACCGGGGAGCTGTTTTTT. Translated: CASSLFSTGELFF. V and J are TRBV5-6 and TRBJ2-2; D unresolved. Per germline, CDR1 SGHDT and CDR2 YYEEEE. The CDR3 spans 13 residues. V lost 4 bases and J lost 5, with 9 bases in between.

The rearrangement uses TRBV5-1 and TRBJ1-1; 8 bases are a match to TRBD1. The V and J ends lost 2 bases and 7 bases, in that order; junction bases with no gene match: 7. Per germline, CDR1 SGHRS and CDR2 YFSETQ. This CDR3 comprises 14 residues. The CDR3 coding sequence is TGCGCCAGCAGCTTAGACAGGGGATTTGGTGAAGCTTTCTTT. Its protein is CASSLDRGFGEAFF.

The chain links TRBV4-1 to TRBJ1-5; D perhaps matches TRBD1 (5 bases). The CDR3 consists of 17 residues. V lost 0 bases to trimming and J lost 6 bases, with 18 bases between them. CDR1 MGHRA and CDR2 YSYEKL come from the germline V gene. The CDR3: CASSQDLGGRRGQPQHF. CDR3 nucleotide sequence: TGCGCCAGCAGCCAAGATTTGGGCGGACGAAGGGGTCAGCCCCAGCATTTT.

V is TRBV10-3 and J is TRBJ2-6; D possibly corresponds to TRBD2 (6 bases). CDR1 and CDR2 (germline): ENHRY, SYGVKD. This CDR3 is 16 amino acids long. V lost 4 bases and J lost 2, with 12 bases in between. CDR3 coding DNA: TGTGCCATCAGTGGGGGACTCGGACCTGGGGCCAACGTCCTGACTTTC. Amino acid sequence: CAISGGLGPGANVLTF.

The V and J genes are TRBV6-1 and TRBJ2-3; 7 bases fit TRBD2. J gave up 2 bases and V 7 bases, and 9 bases lay outside the gene matches. The germline V gene encodes CDR1 MNHNS and CDR2 SASEGT. The CDR3 spans 15 residues. The CDR3 DNA reads as TGTGCCAGCACCCGACGGGGGGTTACCACAGATACGCAGTATTTT. Amino acid sequence: CASTRRGVTTDTQYF.

The genes are TRBV6-1 and TRBJ1-5; 9 bases map to TRBD1. CDR1 is MNHNS and CDR2 is SASEGT in the germline V gene. The trim removed 5 bases at V and 5 bases at J, leaving 7 bases unmatched. This CDR3 comprises 15 residues. The CDR3: CASSFNRGPDQPQHF. The CDR3 DNA follows: TGTGCCAGCAGTTTTAACAGGGGGCCTGATCAGCCCCAGCATTTT.

The V call is TRBV11-2, the J call TRBJ1-4; 9 bases fit TRBD1. The V gene end was trimmed by 0 bases and the J gene end by 5 bases; junction bases not matched to a gene: 7. Per germline, CDR1 SGHAT and CDR2 FQNNGV. The length of the CDR3 is 17 residues. The CDR3 sequence: CASSLDPQGARNEKLFF. The CDR3 DNA is TGTGCCAGCAGCTTAGACCCACAGGGGGCGAGGAATGAAAAACTGTTTTTT.

This clone appeared a single time. The rearrangement links TRBV7-3 to TRBJ1-2, with unresolved D. The germline V gene has CDR1 SGHTA and CDR2 FQGTGA. V gave up 7 bases and J gave up 4 bases, with 19 bases separating them. This CDR3 region has 15 residues. The CDR3 sequence: CASTMPGFPSYGYTF. The CDR3 DNA reads as TGTGCCAGCACCATGCCGGGATTCCCTAGCTATGGCTACACCTTC.

This clone has a handful of counts. V usage is TRBV19 and J usage is TRBJ1-1, with 11 bases fitting TRBD1. CDR3 length: 14 amino acids. The germline CDR1 and CDR2 sequences are LNHDA and SQIVND (reference sequence). V shed 4 bases, J shed 5 bases, and the junction held 3 bases outside the gene matches. The CDR3 DNA follows: TGTGCCAGTAGTAGGACAGGGGGCTTGACTGAAGCTTTCTTT. It is translated as CASSRTGGLTEAFF.

This rearrangement joins TRBV11-1 to TRBJ2-1, with TRBD2 matching 13 bases. The V gene end was trimmed by 5 bases and the J gene end by 9 bases; junction bases not matched to a gene: 7. Germline V lookup: CDR1 SGHAT, CDR2 FQDESV (reference sequence). This CDR3 contains 15 residues. CDR3 amino acids: CASSITSGGAVEQFF. The CDR3 nucleotides are TGTGCCAGCAGCATAACTAGCGGGGGGGCTGTTGAGCAGTTCTTC.

The chain employs TRBV5-1 and TRBJ2-2; 9 bases fit TRBD1. Germline CDR1 reads SGHRS; CDR2 reads YFSETQ. This CDR3 is 15 amino acids long. Trimming at V came to 4 bases and at J to 5 bases, leaving 6 bases not matched to a gene. The CDR3 region has the DNA TGCGCCAGCAGCGTCCTCGGACAGGGGACCGGGGAGCTGTTTTTT. Translated: CASSVLGQGTGELFF.

This chain connects TRBV29-1 to TRBJ2-5; D might be TRBD2 (5 bases). Germline V lookup: CDR1 SQVTM, CDR2 ANQGSEA. The CDR3 runs 14 residues. Trimming stripped 7 bases from V and 4 bases from J, with 19 bases between. CDR3 nucleotides: TGCAGCGCCCTGACGGGCGGGTTCTTAGAGACCCAGTACTTC. This sequence encodes CSALTGGFLETQYF. Looking up the rest from reference TRBV29-1 and TRBJ2-5 gives the full variable domain: SAVISQKPSRDICQRGTSLTIQCQVDSQVTMMFWYRQQPGQSLTLIATANQGSEATYESGFVIDKFPISRPNLTFSTLTVSNMSPEDSSIYLCSALTGGFLETQYFGPGTRLLVL.

The rearrangement joins TRBV7-9 to TRBJ1-3, with 8 nucleotides matching TRBD1. CDR1 and CDR2 (germline): SEHNR, FQNEAQ (reference sequence). Trimming took 1 base from V and 4 from J; bases not matched to a gene: 3. The CDR3 length is 15 residues. This CDR3 is CASSLGRGRGNTIYF. The CDR3 DNA is TGTGCCAGCAGCTTAGGCAGGGGGCGAGGAAACACCATATATTTT.

The rearrangement links TRBV7-9 to TRBJ1-1, with a weak D call TRBD1 (6 bases). The CDR3 contains 16 residues. The V gene's germline CDR1 is SEHNR and CDR2 FQNEAQ (reference sequence). The V and J ends lost 5 bases and 2 bases respectively, with 18 bases between them. The CDR3 nucleotides read TGTGCCAGCAGCGCAACGACAGGCAGGGGCAACACTGAAGCTTTCTTT. Encoded protein: CASSATTGRGNTEAFF. The variable domain in full, completed from reference TRBV7-9 and TRBJ1-1, reads DTGVSQNPRHKITKRGQNVTFRCDPISEHNRLYWYRQTLGQGPEFLTYFQNEAQLEKSRLLSDRFSAERPKGSFSTLEIQRTEQGDSAMYLCASSATTGRGNTEAFFGQGTRLTVV.

V gene TRBV4-1 combines with J gene TRBJ2-5; TRBD2 might be the D (6 bases). V lost 0 bases and J 4 bases, leaving 15 bases between the germline ends. The germline gives CDR1 MGHRA, CDR2 YSYEKL. This CDR3 comprises 16 residues. CDR3 coding DNA: TGCGCCAGCAGCCAAGATGGGTTAAGCGGGTTAGAGACCCAGTACTTC. As protein: CASSQDGLSGLETQYF.

The rearrangement links TRBV28 to TRBJ2-1, with 11 bases matching TRBD2. There are 16 residues in the CDR3. CDR1 and CDR2 (germline): MDHEN, SYDVKM. The V and J ends lost 4 bases and 6 bases, in that order; junction bases with no gene match: 8. CDR3 sequence (DNA): TGTGCCAGCAGTTCCTATACTAGCGGGGGTTTCAATGAGCAGTTCTTC. This gives the protein CASSSYTSGGFNEQFF.

V usage is TRBV18 and J usage is TRBJ2-1; D is unresolved. This CDR3 comprises 14 residues. The germline gives CDR1 KGHSH, CDR2 LQKENI. Trimming left V 1 base short and J 7 bases short, with 11 bases between. CDR3 region: CASSPQQHGNEQFF. CDR3 nucleotide sequence: TGTGCCAGCTCACCACAGCAACACGGTAATGAGCAGTTCTTC.

V and J are TRBV4-3 and TRBJ1-2; D is possibly TRBD1 (5 bases). The germline gives CDR1 LGHNA, CDR2 YSLEER. V dropped 3 bases and J dropped 4 bases, with 15 bases sitting between them. This CDR3 region has 15 residues. CDR3 amino acids: CASSHLGAGFYGYTF. DNA of the CDR3: TGCGCCAGCAGCCACCTCGGGGCGGGATTCTATGGCTACACCTTC.